Each of the 8 T cell receptor beta chains below was sequenced from the same sample in a study of T-cell memory formation after mild COVID-19. TCRdb used MiXCR to reprocess the 5' RACE reads, holding one entry per CDR3 protein. The profile covers 150,000 to 200,000 distinct CDR3 sequences, with under 14% appearing a single time and roughly 3.8% taken by the ten largest. Sequenced input: PBMCs or a T cell subset sorted from them (not recorded which). Receptor source: a young man who had mild COVID-19 (a few samples of this study predate the infection). Cell type and time point are not known.

The chain uses TRBV28 and TRBJ1-4; 9 nucleotides agree with TRBD1. V trimming: 6 bases; J trimming: 7 bases; junction bases outside the gene matches: 0. There are 12 residues in the CDR3. In germline, CDR1 is MDHEN, CDR2 SYDVKM. CDR3 residues: CASRQGAEKLFF. The DNA for the CDR3 is TGTGCCAGCAGACAGGGGGCTGAAAAACTGTTTTTT.

This clonotype has a count of ten or more. This chain links TRBV5-1 with TRBJ1-2; D gene uncertain. From germline, CDR1 is SGHRS and CDR2 YFSETQ. The CDR3 is 14 amino acids. Between the trimmed V and J ends, which lost 1 base and 1 base, there was a span of 8 bases. CDR3 bases: TGCGCCAGCAGCTTGAACGGGGTTAACTATGGCTACACCTTC. Its protein product is CASSLNGVNYGYTF.

The CDR3 nucleotides are TGTGCCAGCAGCCAAGCGCATACCCGGTCACCCCTCCACTTT. Protein product: CASSQAHTRSPLHF. The rearrangement links TRBV3-1 to TRBJ1-6; D unresolved. This CDR3 has 14 amino acids. Between the trimmed V and J ends, which lost 1 base and 10 bases, there was a span of 11 bases. Germline lookup yields CDR1 LGHDT and CDR2 YNNKEL (reference sequence).

The chain employs TRBV6-5 and TRBJ2-7, with unresolved D. Trimming took off 8 bases at V and 3 bases at J, with 14 bases between the two ends. Germline lookup yields CDR1 MNHEY and CDR2 SVGAGI. The CDR3 has 13 amino acids. CDR3 protein: CASGQDRGYEQYF. For the CDR3, the DNA is TGTGCCAGCGGTCAGGATAGAGGCTACGAGCAGTACTTC.

This clonotype has just a few counts. The rearrangement joins TRBV5-1 to TRBJ2-1; 12 bases are shared with TRBD2. The CDR3 is 14 residues long. Germline V gives CDR1 SGHRS, CDR2 YFSETQ. The J segment lost 5 bases and the V segment lost 4 bases, leaving 1 base of the junction unmatched. The CDR3 nucleotides are TGCGCCAGCAGCACTAGCGGGGGGAACAATGAGCAGTTCTTC. As protein: CASSTSGGNNEQFF. Full variable domain (missing parts from reference TRBV5-1 and TRBJ2-1): KAGVTQTPRYLIKTRGQQVTLSCSPISGHRSVSWYQQTPGQGLQFLFEYFSETQRNKGNFPGRFSGRQFSNSRSEMNVSTLELGDSALYLCASSTSGGNNEQFFGPGTRLTVL.

This clonotype was detected a few times. The chain recombines TRBV7-2 with TRBJ1-6, with D unclear. CDR1 SGHTA and CDR2 FQGNSA come from the germline V gene. Trimming stripped 5 bases from V and 8 bases from J, with 10 bases between. This CDR3 has 13 amino acids. CDR3 sequence: CASSPRQDSPLHF. The CDR3 DNA reads TGTGCCAGCAGCCCCCGGCAGGATTCACCCCTCCACTTT.

This clonotype was counted between two and nine times. The rearrangement links TRBV18 to TRBJ1-4; D may be TRBD1 (6 bases). The V end lost 2 bases, the J end lost 5 bases, and 15 bases lay between the germline ends. Looked up from germline, CDR1 is KGHSH and CDR2 is LQKENI. The CDR3 sequence is 16 residues long. CDR3 in DNA: TGTGCCAGCTCACCAATGACGGGACAAAGGAATGAAAAACTGTTTTTT. Translated, it gives CASSPMTGQRNEKLFF.

This clonotype has a handful of counts. The chain recombines TRBV7-3 with TRBJ2-7; perhaps TRBD2 as D (6 bases). Looked up from germline, CDR1 is SGHTA and CDR2 is FQGTGA. The CDR3 length is 13 residues. The V gene lost 2 bases and the J gene lost 3 bases, with 8 bases spanning the gap. The CDR3 DNA reads as TGTGCCAGCAGCTTAGGGACTTTCTACGAGCAGTACTTC. Its translation: CASSLGTFYEQYF.